This T cell receptor beta chain was sequenced for a study of CD8 T cells in ankylosing spondylitis. Study-wide results and caveats: A TCR beta motif made of about 8 highly homologous variants seemed typical of ankylosing spondylitis blood. Clones linked to disease were reported to show significant enrichment in matched ankylosing spondylitis synovial fluid.

This clonotype was observed at least ten times. The antigen remains undetermined. One entry per CDR3 protein results from TCRdb running MiXCR on the 5' RACE reads. The sample holds about 240,000 distinct CDR3 sequences, 7.5% to 9% seen once. This sequence originates from a male donor with ankylosing spondylitis or in good health (not recorded which). Sequencing was performed on blood, either unsorted or a sorted T cell fraction (not recorded which).

The DNA of the CDR3 is TGTGCCAGCAGTCCCCTACAACGTGGAAGAAGTGAGCAGTTCTTC. Translated: CASSPLQRGRSEQFF. This rearrangement joins TRBV28 to TRBJ2-1, with unresolved D. Germline loops: CDR1 MDHEN, CDR2 SYDVKM. V was clipped by 5 bases and J by 9 bases, with 20 bases between them. The CDR3 has 15 residues.